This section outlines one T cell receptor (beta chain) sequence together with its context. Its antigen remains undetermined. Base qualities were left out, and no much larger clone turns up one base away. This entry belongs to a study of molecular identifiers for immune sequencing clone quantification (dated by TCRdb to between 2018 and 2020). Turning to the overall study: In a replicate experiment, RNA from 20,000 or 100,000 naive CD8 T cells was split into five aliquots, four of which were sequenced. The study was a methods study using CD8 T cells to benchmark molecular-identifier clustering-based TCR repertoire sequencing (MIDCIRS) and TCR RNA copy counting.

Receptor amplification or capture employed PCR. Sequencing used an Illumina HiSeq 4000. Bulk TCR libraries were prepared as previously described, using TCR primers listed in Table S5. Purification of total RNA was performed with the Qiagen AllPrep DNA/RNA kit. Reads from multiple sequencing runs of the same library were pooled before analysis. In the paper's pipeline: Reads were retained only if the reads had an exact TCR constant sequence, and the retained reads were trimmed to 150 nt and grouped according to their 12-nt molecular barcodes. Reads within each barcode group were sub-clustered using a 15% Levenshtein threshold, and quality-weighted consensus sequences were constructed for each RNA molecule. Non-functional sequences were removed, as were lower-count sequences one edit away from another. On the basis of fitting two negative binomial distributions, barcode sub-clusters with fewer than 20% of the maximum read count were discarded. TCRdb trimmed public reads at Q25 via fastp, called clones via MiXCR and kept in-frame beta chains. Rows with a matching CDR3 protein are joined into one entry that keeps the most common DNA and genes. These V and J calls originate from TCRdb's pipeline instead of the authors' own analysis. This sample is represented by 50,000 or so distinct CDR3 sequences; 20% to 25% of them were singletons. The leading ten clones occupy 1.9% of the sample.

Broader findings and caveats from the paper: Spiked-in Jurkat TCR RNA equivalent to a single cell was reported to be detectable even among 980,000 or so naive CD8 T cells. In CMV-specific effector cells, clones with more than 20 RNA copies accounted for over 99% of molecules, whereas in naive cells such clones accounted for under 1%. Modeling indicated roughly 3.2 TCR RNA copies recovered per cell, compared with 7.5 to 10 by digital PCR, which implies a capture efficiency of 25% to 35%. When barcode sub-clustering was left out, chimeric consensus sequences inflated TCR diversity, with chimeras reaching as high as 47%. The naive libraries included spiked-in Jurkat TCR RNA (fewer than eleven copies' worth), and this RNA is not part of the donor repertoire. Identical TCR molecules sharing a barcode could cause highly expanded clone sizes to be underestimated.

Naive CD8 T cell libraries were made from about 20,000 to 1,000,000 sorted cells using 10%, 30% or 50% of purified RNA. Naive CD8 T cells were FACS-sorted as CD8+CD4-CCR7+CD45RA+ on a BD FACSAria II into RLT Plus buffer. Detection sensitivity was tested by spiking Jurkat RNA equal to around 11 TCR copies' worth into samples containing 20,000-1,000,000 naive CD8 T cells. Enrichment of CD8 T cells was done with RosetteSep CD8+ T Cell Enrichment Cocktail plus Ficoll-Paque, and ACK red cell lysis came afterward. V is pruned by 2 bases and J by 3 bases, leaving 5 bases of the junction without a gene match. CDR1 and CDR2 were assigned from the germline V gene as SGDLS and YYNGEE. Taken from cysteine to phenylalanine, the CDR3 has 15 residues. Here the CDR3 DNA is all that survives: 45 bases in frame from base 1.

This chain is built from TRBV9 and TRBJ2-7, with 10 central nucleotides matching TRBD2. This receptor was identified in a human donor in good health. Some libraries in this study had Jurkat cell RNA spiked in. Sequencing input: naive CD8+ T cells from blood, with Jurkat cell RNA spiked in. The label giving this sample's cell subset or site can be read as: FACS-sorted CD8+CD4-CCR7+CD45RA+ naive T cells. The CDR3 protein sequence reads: CASSVGTSDYYEQYF. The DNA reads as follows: TGTGCCAGCAGCGTGGGGACTAGCGACTACTACGAGCAGTACTTC.